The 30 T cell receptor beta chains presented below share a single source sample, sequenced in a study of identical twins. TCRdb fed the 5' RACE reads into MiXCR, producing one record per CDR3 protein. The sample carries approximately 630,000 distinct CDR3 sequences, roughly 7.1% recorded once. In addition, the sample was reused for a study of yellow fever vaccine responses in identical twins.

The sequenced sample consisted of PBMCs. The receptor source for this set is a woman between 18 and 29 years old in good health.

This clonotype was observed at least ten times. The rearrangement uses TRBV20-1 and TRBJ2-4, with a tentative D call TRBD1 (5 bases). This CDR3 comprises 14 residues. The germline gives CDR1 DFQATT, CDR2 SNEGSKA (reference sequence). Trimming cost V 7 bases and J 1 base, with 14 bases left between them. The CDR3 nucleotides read TGCAGTGTCATCAACAGGATGGCCAAAAACATTCAGTACTTC. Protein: CSVINRMAKNIQYF.

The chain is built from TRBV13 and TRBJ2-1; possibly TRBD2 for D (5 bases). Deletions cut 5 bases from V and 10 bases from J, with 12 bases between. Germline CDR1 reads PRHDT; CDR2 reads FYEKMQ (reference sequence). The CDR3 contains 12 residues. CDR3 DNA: TGTGCCAGCAGCCCTCTAGCCTCCGAGCAGTTCTTC. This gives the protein CASSPLASEQFF. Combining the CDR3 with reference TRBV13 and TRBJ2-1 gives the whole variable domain AAGVIQSPRHLIKEKRETATLKCYPIPRHDTVYWYQQGPGQDPQFLISFYEKMQSDKGSIPDRFSAQQFSDYHSELNMSSLELGDSALYFCASSPLASEQFFGPGTRLTVL.

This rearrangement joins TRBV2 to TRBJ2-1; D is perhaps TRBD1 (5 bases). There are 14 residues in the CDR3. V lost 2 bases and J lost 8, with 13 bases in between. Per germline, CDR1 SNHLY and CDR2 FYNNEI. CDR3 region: CASSEWGRADEQFF. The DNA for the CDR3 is TGTGCCAGCAGTGAATGGGGCAGGGCCGATGAGCAGTTCTTC.

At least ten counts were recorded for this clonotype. The CDR3 is CASSLYLGGWDEQFF. The CDR3 DNA reads TGTGCCAGCAGCTTATACTTGGGTGGATGGGATGAGCAGTTCTTC. V is TRBV7-2 and J is TRBJ2-1, with D hard to call. The CDR3 extends over 15 amino acids. Trimming cost V 2 bases and J 8 bases, with 16 bases left between them. The V gene's germline CDR1 is SGHTA and CDR2 FQGNSA. Supplemented by reference TRBV7-2 and TRBJ2-1, the full variable domain reads GAGVSQSPSNKVTEKGKDVELRCDPISGHTALYWYRQSLGQGLEFLIYFQGNSAPDKSGLPSDRFSAERTGGSVSTLTIQRTQQEDSAVYLCASSLYLGGWDEQFFGPGTRLTVL.

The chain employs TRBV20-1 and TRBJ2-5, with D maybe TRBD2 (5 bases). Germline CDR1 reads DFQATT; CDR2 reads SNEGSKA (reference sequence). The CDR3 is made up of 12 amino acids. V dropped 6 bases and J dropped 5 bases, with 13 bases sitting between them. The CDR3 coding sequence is TGCAGTGCCGGCCTGGGAGCGGAGACCCAGTACTTC. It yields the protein CSAGLGAETQYF.

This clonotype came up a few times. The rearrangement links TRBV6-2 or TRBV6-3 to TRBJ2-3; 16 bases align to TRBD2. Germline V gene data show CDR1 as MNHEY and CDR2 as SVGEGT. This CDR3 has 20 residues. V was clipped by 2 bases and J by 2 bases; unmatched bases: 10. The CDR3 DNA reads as TGTGCCAGCAGTTACCGAAAGCCCGGGACTAGCGGGGGGGTCACAGATACGCAGTATTTT. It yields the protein CASSYRKPGTSGGVTDTQYF.

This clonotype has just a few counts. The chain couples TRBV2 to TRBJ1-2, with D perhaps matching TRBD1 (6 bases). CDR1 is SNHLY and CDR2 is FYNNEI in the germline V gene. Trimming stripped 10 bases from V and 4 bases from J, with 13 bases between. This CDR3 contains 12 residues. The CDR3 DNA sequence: TGTGCCACCGCCCCGGGGGCCTATGGCTACACCTTC. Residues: CATAPGAYGYTF.

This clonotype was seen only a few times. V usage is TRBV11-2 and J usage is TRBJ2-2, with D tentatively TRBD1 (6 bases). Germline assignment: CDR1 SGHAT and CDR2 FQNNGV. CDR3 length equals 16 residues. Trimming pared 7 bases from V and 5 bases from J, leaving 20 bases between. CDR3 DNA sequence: TGTGCCAGCACCCCTTCAGGCCAGGGGTGGACCGGGGAGCTGTTTTTT. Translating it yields CASTPSGQGWTGELFF.

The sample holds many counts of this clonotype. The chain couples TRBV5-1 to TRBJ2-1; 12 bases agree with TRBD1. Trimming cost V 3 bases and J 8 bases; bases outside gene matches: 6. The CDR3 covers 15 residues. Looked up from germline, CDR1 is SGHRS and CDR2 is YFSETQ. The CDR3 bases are TGCGCCAGCAGCTGGGGGACAGGGGGCATAGATGAGCAGTTCTTC. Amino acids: CASSWGTGGIDEQFF.

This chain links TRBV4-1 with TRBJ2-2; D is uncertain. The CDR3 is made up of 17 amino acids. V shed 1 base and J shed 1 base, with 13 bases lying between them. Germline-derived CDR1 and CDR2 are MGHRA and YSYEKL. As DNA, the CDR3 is TGCGCCAGCAGCCAAGGAATGACAACATTGAACACCGGGGAGCTGTTTTTT. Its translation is CASSQGMTTLNTGELFF.

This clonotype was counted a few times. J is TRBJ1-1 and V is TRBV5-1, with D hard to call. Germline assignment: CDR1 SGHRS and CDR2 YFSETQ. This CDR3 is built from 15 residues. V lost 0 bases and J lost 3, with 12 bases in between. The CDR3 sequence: CASSLVRVFDTEAFF. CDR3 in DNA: TGCGCCAGCAGCTTGGTTCGAGTGTTCGACACTGAAGCTTTCTTT.

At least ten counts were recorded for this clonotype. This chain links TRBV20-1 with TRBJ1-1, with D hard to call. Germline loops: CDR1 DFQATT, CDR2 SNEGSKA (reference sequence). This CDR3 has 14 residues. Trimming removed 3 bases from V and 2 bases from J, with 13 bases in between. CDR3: CSASKSGSNTEAFF. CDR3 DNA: TGCAGTGCTAGTAAGTCGGGATCCAACACTGAAGCTTTCTTT.

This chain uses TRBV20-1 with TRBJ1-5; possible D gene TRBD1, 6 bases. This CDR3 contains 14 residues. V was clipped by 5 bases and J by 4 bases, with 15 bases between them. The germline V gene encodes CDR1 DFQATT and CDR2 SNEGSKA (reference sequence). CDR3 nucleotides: TGCAGTGCTGAACAGGGTACCACGAATCAGCCCCAGCATTTT. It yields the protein CSAEQGTTNQPQHF.

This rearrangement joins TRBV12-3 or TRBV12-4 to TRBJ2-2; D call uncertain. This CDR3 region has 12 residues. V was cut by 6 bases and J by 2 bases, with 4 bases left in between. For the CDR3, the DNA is TGTGCCAGCAGACGTAACACCGGGGAGCTGTTTTTT. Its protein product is CASRRNTGELFF.

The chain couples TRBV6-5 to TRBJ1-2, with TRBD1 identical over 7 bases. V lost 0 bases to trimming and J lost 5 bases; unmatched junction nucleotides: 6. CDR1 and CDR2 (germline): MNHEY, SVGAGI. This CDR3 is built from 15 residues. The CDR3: CASSYSPDRRYGYTF. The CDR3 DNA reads TGTGCCAGCAGTTACTCCCCGGACAGGAGGTATGGCTACACCTTC.

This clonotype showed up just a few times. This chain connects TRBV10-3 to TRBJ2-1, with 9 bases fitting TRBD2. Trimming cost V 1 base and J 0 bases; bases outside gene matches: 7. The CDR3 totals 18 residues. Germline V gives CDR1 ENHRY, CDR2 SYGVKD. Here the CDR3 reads CAISEYSSGGFSYNEQFF. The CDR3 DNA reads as TGTGCCATCAGTGAGTATAGTAGCGGGGGATTCTCCTACAATGAGCAGTTCTTC.

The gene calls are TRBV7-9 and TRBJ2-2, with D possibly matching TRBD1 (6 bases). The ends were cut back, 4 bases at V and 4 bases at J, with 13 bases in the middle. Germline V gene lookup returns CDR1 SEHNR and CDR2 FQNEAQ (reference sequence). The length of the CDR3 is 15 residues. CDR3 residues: CASSSWDKLTGELFF. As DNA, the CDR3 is TGTGCCAGCAGCTCCTGGGACAAACTCACCGGGGAGCTGTTTTTT.

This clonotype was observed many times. CDR3 residues: CASSEGGAVVDEQFF. CDR3 in DNA: TGTGCCAGCAGTGAAGGGGGGGCTGTTGTGGATGAGCAGTTCTTC. The chain carries TRBV2 and TRBJ2-1, with D perhaps assigned TRBD1 or TRBD2 (6 bases each). The germline V gene encodes CDR1 SNHLY and CDR2 FYNNEI. The CDR3 consists of 15 residues. Trimming took off 1 base at V and 8 bases at J, with 15 bases between the two ends.

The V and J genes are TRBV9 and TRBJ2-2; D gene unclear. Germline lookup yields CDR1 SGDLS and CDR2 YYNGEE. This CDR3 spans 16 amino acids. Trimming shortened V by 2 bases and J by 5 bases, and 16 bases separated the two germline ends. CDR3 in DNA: TGTGCCAGCAGCGTTGAGGCTACGGCAAAGACCGGGGAGCTGTTTTTT. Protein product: CASSVEATAKTGELFF.

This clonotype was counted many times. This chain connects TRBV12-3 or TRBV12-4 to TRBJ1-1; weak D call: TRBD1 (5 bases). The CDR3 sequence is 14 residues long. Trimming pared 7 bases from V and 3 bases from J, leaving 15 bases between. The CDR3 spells CASTNGGIDTEAFF. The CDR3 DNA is TGTGCCAGCACCAACGGGGGGATCGACACTGAAGCTTTCTTT.

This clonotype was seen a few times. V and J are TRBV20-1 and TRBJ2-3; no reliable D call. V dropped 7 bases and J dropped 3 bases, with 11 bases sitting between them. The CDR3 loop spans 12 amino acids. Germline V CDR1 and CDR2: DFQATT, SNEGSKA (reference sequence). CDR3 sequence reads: CSGAGWTDTQYF. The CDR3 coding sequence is TGCAGTGGGGCTGGGTGGACAGATACGCAGTATTTT.

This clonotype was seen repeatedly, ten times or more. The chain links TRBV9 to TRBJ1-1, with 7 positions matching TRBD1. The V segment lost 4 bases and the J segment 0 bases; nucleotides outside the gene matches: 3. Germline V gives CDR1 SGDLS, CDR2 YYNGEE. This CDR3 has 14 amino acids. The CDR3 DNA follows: TGTGCCAGCAGCCGGACAGGATTGAACACTGAAGCTTTCTTT. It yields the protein CASSRTGLNTEAFF.

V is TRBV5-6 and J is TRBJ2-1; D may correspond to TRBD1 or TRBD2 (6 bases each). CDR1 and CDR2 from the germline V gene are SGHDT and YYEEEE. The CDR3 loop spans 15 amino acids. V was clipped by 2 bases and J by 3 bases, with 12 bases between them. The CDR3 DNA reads TGTGCCAGCAGCTTAGGGGGGCCCCGCTACAATGAGCAGTTCTTC. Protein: CASSLGGPRYNEQFF.

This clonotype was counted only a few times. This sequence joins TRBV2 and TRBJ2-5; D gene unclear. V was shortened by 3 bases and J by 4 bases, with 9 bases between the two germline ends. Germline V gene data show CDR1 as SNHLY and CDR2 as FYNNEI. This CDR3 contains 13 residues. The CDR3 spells CASSDAAIETQYF. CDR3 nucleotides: TGTGCCAGCAGTGATGCGGCCATAGAGACCCAGTACTTC.

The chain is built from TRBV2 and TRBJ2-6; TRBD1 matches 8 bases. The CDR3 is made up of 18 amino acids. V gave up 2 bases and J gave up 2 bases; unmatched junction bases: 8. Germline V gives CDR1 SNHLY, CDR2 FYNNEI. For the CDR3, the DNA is TGTGCCAGCAGTGAAATAAGTCAGGGGGCAGCTGGGGCCAACGTCCTGACTTTC. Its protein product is CASSEISQGAAGANVLTF.

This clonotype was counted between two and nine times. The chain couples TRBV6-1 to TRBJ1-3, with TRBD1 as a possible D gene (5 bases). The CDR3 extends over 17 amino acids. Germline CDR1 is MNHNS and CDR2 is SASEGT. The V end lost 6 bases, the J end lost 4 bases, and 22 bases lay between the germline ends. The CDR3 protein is CASSPGTPASAGNTIYF. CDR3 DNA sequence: TGTGCCAGCAGCCCCGGGACCCCCGCTTCGGCCGGAAACACCATATATTTT.

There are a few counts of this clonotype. The CDR3 nucleotides are TGTGCCAGCAGGGACACACCCGAGCAGTACTTC. Protein product: CASRDTPEQYF. V usage is TRBV2 and J usage is TRBJ2-7, with D maybe TRBD1 (5 bases). The CDR3 totals 11 residues. V was cut by 6 bases and J by 6 bases, with 9 bases left in between. Germline V gene sequence: CDR1 SNHLY, CDR2 FYNNEI.

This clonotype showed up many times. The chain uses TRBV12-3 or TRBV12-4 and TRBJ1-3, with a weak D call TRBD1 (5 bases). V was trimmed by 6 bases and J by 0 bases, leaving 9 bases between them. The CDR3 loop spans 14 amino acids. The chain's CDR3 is CASRSGGSGNTIYF. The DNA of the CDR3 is TGTGCCAGCAGGAGTGGGGGCTCTGGAAACACCATATATTTT.

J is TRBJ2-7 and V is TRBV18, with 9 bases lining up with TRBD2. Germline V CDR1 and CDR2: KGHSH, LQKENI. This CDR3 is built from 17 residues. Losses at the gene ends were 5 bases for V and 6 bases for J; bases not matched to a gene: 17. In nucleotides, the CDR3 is TGTGCCAGCTCATCCACCCGCGGGGGGGCAGGGGTATTCGAGCAGTACGTC. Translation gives CASSSTRGGAGVFEQYV.

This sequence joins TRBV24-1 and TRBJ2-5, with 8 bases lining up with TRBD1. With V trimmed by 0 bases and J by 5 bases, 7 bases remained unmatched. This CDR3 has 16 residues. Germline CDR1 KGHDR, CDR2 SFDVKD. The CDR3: CATSDLPTGVGETQYF. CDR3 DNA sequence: TGTGCCACCAGTGATTTGCCGACAGGGGTCGGGGAGACCCAGTACTTC.